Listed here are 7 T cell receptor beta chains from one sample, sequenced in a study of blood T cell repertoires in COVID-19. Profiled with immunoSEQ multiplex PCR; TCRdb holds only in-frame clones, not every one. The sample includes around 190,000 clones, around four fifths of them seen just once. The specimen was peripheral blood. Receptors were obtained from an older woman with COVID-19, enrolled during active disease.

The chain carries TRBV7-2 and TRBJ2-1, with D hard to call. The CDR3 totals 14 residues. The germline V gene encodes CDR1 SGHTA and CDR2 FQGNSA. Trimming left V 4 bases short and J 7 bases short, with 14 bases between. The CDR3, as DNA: TGTGCCAGCAGCTCGCGGAGAATAATTAATGAGCAGTTCTTC. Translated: CASSSRRIINEQFF. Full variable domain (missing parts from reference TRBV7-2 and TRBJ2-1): GAGVSQSPSNKVTEKGKDVELRCDPISGHTALYWYRQSLGQGLEFLIYFQGNSAPDKSGLPSDRFSAERTGGSVSTLTIQRTQQEDSAVYLCASSSRRIINEQFFGPGTRLTVL.

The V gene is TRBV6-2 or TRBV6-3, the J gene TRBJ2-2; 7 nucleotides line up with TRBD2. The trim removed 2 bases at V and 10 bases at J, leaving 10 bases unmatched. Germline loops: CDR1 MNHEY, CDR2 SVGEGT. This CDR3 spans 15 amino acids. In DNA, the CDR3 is TGTGCCAGCAGTTACCCCTCTAGCGGTGTGGAGGAGCTGTTTTTT. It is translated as CASSYPSSGVEELFF.

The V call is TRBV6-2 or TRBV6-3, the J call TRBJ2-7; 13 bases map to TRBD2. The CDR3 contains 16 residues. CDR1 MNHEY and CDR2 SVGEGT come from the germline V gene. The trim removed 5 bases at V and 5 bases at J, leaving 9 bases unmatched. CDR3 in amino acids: CASSRPSLAGGDEQYF. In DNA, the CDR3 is TGTGCCAGCAGTCGCCCGTCACTAGCGGGAGGGGACGAGCAGTACTTC.

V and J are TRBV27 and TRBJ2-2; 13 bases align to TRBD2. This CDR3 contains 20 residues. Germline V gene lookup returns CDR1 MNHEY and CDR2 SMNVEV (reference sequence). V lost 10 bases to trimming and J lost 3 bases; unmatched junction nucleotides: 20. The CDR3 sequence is CATKKGWRTSGSRDTGELFF. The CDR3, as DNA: TGTGCCACCAAAAAGGGATGGAGGACTAGCGGGAGTCGAGACACCGGGGAGCTGTTTTTT.

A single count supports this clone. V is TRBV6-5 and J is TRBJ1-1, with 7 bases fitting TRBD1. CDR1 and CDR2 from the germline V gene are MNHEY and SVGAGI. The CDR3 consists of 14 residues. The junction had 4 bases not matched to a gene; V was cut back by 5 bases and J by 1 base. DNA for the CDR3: TGTGCCAGCAGTCCTAGGACAGGGAACACTGAAGCTTTCTTT. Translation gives CASSPRTGNTEAFF.

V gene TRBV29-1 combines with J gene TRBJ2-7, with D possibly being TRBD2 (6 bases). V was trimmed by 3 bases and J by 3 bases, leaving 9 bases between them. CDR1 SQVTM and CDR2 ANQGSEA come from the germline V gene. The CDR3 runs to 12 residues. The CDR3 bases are TGCAGCGTTGAGGGCGGGAACTACGAGCAGTACTTC. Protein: CSVEGGNYEQYF.

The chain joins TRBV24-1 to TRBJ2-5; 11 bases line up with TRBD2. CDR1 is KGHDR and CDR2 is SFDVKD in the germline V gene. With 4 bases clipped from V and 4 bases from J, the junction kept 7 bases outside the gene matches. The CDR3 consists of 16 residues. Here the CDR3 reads CATSDITSGSGETQYF. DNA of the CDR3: TGTGCCACCAGTGACATTACTAGCGGGAGTGGAGAGACCCAGTACTTC.